This T cell receptor beta chain was identified during a study of cytomegalovirus exposure and HLA in healthy donors. Comments on this clone: The antigen remains undetermined.

The V and J ends lost 7 bases and 2 bases respectively, with 14 bases between them. CDR1 and CDR2 (germline): SGHRS, YFSETQ. This CDR3 contains 14 residues. 60 Vbeta and 13 Jbeta primers were used in PCR. Libraries were prepared by immunoSEQ multiplex PCR; TCRdb keeps only in-frame clonotypes and omits some of them. This table holds approximately 79,000 clones, 78% found once. Notes on the study in general: A likely sequencing artifact accounted for one observed cluster of highly shared sequence variants.

The origin of this receptor is a man aged 35-49 years in good health and CMV-seronegative. The sequencing input was PBMCs. The genes are TRBV5-1 and TRBJ2-3; a possible D gene is TRBD2 (6 bases). CDR3 sequence: CASRGATNTDTQYF. CDR3 nucleotide sequence: TGCGCCAGCCGCGGGGCTACCAACACAGATACGCAGTATTTT.